Listed here are 22 T cell receptor beta chains from one sample, sequenced in a study of T cells after yellow fever vaccination. One entry per CDR3 protein, called by TCRdb with MiXCR from the 5' RACE reads. In the table there are nearly 300,000 distinct CDR3 sequences, approximately 10% of which are singletons. Sequencing was performed on CD4+ T cells sorted from PBMCs, taken 5 days after the yellow fever booster vaccination. These receptors came from a man aged 18 to 30 who received the YFV17D yellow fever vaccine.

The CDR3 sequence: CASSGLEGQETQYF. CDR3 DNA: TGTGCCAGCAGCGGCCTCGAAGGGCAAGAGACCCAGTACTTC. The chain employs TRBV28 and TRBJ2-5; D is unclear. This CDR3 contains 14 residues. Germline V CDR1 and CDR2: MDHEN, SYDVKM. The V and J ends lost 6 bases and 2 bases respectively, with 13 bases between them.

The chain employs TRBV10-1 and TRBJ2-5; D gene unclear. The germline gives CDR1 WNHNN, CDR2 SYGVQD (reference sequence). Trimming took off 0 bases at V and 1 base at J, with 6 bases between the two ends. The CDR3 is made up of 14 amino acids. The CDR3 DNA reads as TGCGCCAGCAGTGAGTCCCGGGTCCAAGAGACCCAGTACTTC. It codes for CASSESRVQETQYF.

The chain joins TRBV12-3 or TRBV12-4 to TRBJ2-7; 8 positions match TRBD1. With 3 bases clipped from V and 11 bases from J, the junction kept 6 bases outside the gene matches. This CDR3 is built from 12 residues. CDR3 amino acids: CASSFYGTGKYF. CDR3 nucleotides: TGTGCCAGCAGTTTTTATGGGACAGGAAAGTACTTC.

This clonotype showed up many times. The V and J genes are TRBV5-1 and TRBJ2-5; D is perhaps TRBD1 (6 bases). Germline-derived CDR1 and CDR2 are SGHRS and YFSETQ. This CDR3 comprises 13 residues. The V and J ends lost 7 bases and 3 bases respectively, with 13 bases between them. CDR3 DNA: TGCGCCAGCGGGACACCCGGGGAAGAGACCCAGTACTTC. Amino acid sequence: CASGTPGEETQYF.

The gene calls are TRBV10-2 and TRBJ2-3, with D tentatively TRBD2 (6 bases). Trimming shortened V by 6 bases and J by 10 bases, and 14 bases separated the two germline ends. The germline V gene has CDR1 WSHSY and CDR2 SAAADI. The CDR3 contains 12 residues. The CDR3 loop reads CASRAGGEPQYF. For the CDR3, the DNA is TGCGCCAGCAGAGCCGGGGGAGAGCCGCAGTATTTT.

This clonotype turned up a few times. The chain employs TRBV20-1 and TRBJ2-7; 8 nucleotides agree with TRBD2. Trimming cost V 6 bases and J 1 base; bases outside gene matches: 11. Germline CDR1 and CDR2: DFQATT and SNEGSKA (reference sequence). The CDR3 extends over 15 amino acids. The CDR3 sequence: CSAPDAGGGSYEQYV. CDR3 nucleotides: TGCAGTGCGCCCGATGCAGGCGGGGGGTCCTACGAGCAGTACGTC.

The chain recombines TRBV5-1 with TRBJ1-4, with a tentative D call TRBD1 (6 bases). The germline V and J ends were trimmed by 1 base and 8 bases, with 12 bases remaining between them. Germline lookup yields CDR1 SGHRS and CDR2 YFSETQ. The CDR3 loop spans 14 amino acids. This chain's CDR3 is CASSLSQGNEKLFF. The CDR3 DNA reads as TGCGCCAGCAGCTTGAGCCAGGGGAACGAAAAACTGTTTTTT.

The chain recombines TRBV29-1 with TRBJ2-2, with 9 bases identical to TRBD2. V was pared by 6 bases and J by 7 bases, with 12 bases of the junction left unmatched. Per germline, CDR1 SQVTM and CDR2 ANQGSEA. CDR3 size: 15 residues. The CDR3 nucleotides are TGCAGCGTGGCCTCTGGCGGGGGGGCCTTCGGGGAGCTGTTTTTT. Translating it yields CSVASGGGAFGELFF.

This clonotype has only a few counts. The rearrangement links TRBV18 to TRBJ2-3; no clear D. The CDR3 sequence is 12 residues long. Trimming cost V 6 bases and J 5 bases, with 9 bases left between them. Germline CDR1 and CDR2: KGHSH and LQKENI. The CDR3 DNA sequence: TGTGCCAGCTCCGCCCGAGGAGATACGCAGTATTTT. Translating gives CASSARGDTQYF.

A note on this clonotype: This may be a read error, as it is one base from a much larger clone. The chain carries TRBV7-2 and TRBJ1-2; tentatively, D is TRBD1 (6 bases). Germline V CDR1 and CDR2: SGHTA, FQGNSA. The CDR3 loop spans 14 amino acids. The V end was cut by 6 bases, the J end by 8 bases, with 19 bases between. The CDR3 loop is CASSRGGAAVGYTF. CDR3 in DNA: TGTGCCAGCAGTCGCGGGGGGGCCGCGGTAGGCTACACCTTC.

This clonotype was observed many times. The V and J genes are TRBV5-1 and TRBJ2-5, with 7 bases fitting TRBD1. The junction had 3 bases not matched to a gene; V was cut back by 1 base and J by 3 bases. The V gene's germline CDR1 is SGHRS and CDR2 YFSETQ. This CDR3 has 14 amino acids. The CDR3 bases are TGCGCCAGCAGCTTGCCGGGACAGAAAGAGACCCAGTACTTC. It is translated as CASSLPGQKETQYF.

This clonotype was counted many times. This chain uses TRBV13 with TRBJ2-5; TRBD1 aligns across 10 bases. There are 14 residues in the CDR3. CDR1 PRHDT and CDR2 FYEKMQ come from the germline V gene (reference sequence). V trimming: 5 bases; J trimming: 5 bases; junction bases outside the gene matches: 5. CDR3 in amino acids: CASSPGQGQETQYF. The CDR3 DNA reads as TGTGCCAGCAGCCCGGGACAGGGGCAGGAGACCCAGTACTTC. Full variable domain (outside the CDR3, taken from reference TRBV13 and TRBJ2-5): AAGVIQSPRHLIKEKRETATLKCYPIPRHDTVYWYQQGPGQDPQFLISFYEKMQSDKGSIPDRFSAQQFSDYHSELNMSSLELGDSALYFCASSPGQGQETQYFGPGTRLLVL.

A few counts support this clonotype. This sequence joins TRBV6-5 and TRBJ2-5; the match to TRBD2 covers 7 bases. Trimming at V came to 5 bases and at J to 0 bases, leaving 6 bases not matched to a gene. The V gene's germline CDR1 is MNHEY and CDR2 SVGAGI. This CDR3 has 15 residues. Written as DNA, the CDR3 is TGTGCCAGCAGTATTCTAGCGGCGTACCAAGAGACCCAGTACTTC. Protein: CASSILAAYQETQYF.

A few counts support this clonotype. The chain recombines TRBV19 with TRBJ1-1, with a weak D call TRBD1 (5 bases). The CDR3 contains 13 residues. CDR1 and CDR2 (germline): LNHDA, SQIVND (reference sequence). V gave up 9 bases and J gave up 1 base, with 12 bases separating them. The CDR3 is CASRQIENTEAFF. CDR3 DNA sequence: TGTGCCAGCCGACAGATAGAGAACACTGAAGCTTTCTTT.

Only a few counts were recorded for this clonotype. The gene calls are TRBV4-3 and TRBJ1-6, with D uncertain. This CDR3 comprises 15 residues. Trimming removed 1 base from V and 4 bases from J, with 8 bases in between. The germline V gene encodes CDR1 LGHNA and CDR2 YSLEER. CDR3 DNA: TGCGCCAGCAGCCAAGGTTCGGGATATAATTCACCCCTCCACTTT. This translates into CASSQGSGYNSPLHF.

This clonotype was counted ten times or more. The chain employs TRBV11-2 and TRBJ2-1; the match to TRBD1 covers 7 bases. There are 19 residues in the CDR3. After removal of 7 bases from V and 7 bases from J, the junction contained 25 bases not matched to a gene. Germline CDR1 reads SGHAT; CDR2 reads FQNNGV. The CDR3 loop is CASTLKTGLRGYYSNEQFF. CDR3 sequence (DNA): TGTGCCAGCACCTTGAAGACAGGGCTTCGGGGTTACTACAGTAATGAGCAGTTCTTC.

The chain has TRBV7-9 and TRBJ1-6, with TRBD1 identical over 10 bases. V dropped 5 bases and J dropped 11; count of bases not matched to a gene: 12. CDR1 and CDR2 from the germline V gene are SEHNR and FQNEAQ (reference sequence). This CDR3 spans 16 amino acids. CDR3 amino acids: CASSARTGTGATPLHF. The CDR3, as DNA: TGTGCCAGCAGCGCGCGCACCGGGACAGGGGCGACACCCCTCCACTTT.

This chain uses TRBV2 with TRBJ1-2; TRBD1 matches at 7 bases. This CDR3 has 15 amino acids. Germline CDR1 is SNHLY and CDR2 is FYNNEI. J was trimmed by 3 bases and V by 6 bases; bases with no gene match: 10. The CDR3 reads CASRRTGQGDYGYTF. In nucleotides, the CDR3 is TGTGCCAGCAGGCGGACAGGACAAGGTGACTATGGCTACACCTTC.

This clonotype was recorded a few times. This sequence joins TRBV5-1 and TRBJ2-6; 7 positions match TRBD1. The V gene's germline CDR1 is SGHRS and CDR2 YFSETQ. The CDR3 has 14 residues. The ends lost 7 bases at V and 0 bases at J; junction bases unmatched: 1. DNA of the CDR3: TGCGCCAGCGGGGACAGCTCTGGGGCCAACGTCCTGACTTTC. Its translation is CASGDSSGANVLTF.

The J gene is TRBJ2-3, the V gene TRBV28; D gene uncertain. Trimming removed 3 bases from V and 4 bases from J, with 8 bases in between. The CDR3 runs 13 residues. Germline CDR1 MDHEN, CDR2 SYDVKM. In DNA, the CDR3 is TGTGCCAGCAGTTTGCCTCTAGCAGATACGCAGTATTTT. Amino acid sequence: CASSLPLADTQYF.

J is TRBJ1-1 and V is TRBV25-1; 7 positions match TRBD1. The CDR3 has 14 amino acids. Germline V gene lookup returns CDR1 MGHDK and CDR2 SYGVNS. V was clipped by 4 bases and J by 3 bases; unmatched bases: 5. This CDR3 reads CASSVSRGYTEAFF. The CDR3 DNA follows: TGTGCCAGCAGTGTCTCCAGGGGGTACACTGAAGCTTTCTTT.

The CDR3 protein is CASSAPSGGAENTQYF. The CDR3 nucleotides read TGTGCCAGCAGCGCGCCTAGCGGGGGGGCCGAAAATACGCAGTATTTT. This chain connects TRBV7-3 to TRBJ2-3; 12 positions match TRBD2. CDR1 is SGHTA, CDR2 FQGTGA, per germline. V lost 5 bases to trimming and J lost 7 bases; unmatched junction nucleotides: 10. The CDR3 sequence is 16 residues long.